This TCR beta chain was profiled in a study of T cells after posttransplantation cyclophosphamide. General observations from the study: Donor-recipient repertoire similarity was low at 1-2 months, rising over year one. Recipient CMV seropositivity and CMV reactivation strongly tracked TRB clonality.

Cyclophosphamide on days +3 and +4 followed busulfan-fludarabine conditioning and a marrow graft. Produced via immunoSEQ multiplex PCR; TCRdb's table is partial and in-frame only. The data hold about 42,000 clones, with 90% observed a single time. This clone appeared a single time. The antigen remains undetermined. Specimen: PBMCs, collected 60 to 65 days after allogeneic stem cell transplant with posttransplant cyclophosphamide. This sequence was found in a male patient over 55 who received an allogeneic stem cell transplant from a related donor and was CMV-positive. Some T cells may trace back to the graft donor.

The chain's CDR3 is CASSEGEGSSYNSPLHF. CDR3 nucleotides: TGTGCCAGCAGTGAAGGTGAAGGGAGCTCCTATAATTCACCCCTCCACTTT. This chain connects TRBV6-1 to TRBJ1-6; D not resolved. This CDR3 comprises 17 residues. Germline values: CDR1 MNHNS, CDR2 SASEGT. The V end lost 1 base, the J end lost 0 bases, and 10 bases lay between the germline ends.